One and the same sample provided the 14 T cell receptor beta chains below, sequenced in a study of T-cell reconstitution after alpha-beta-depleted transplantation in children. Unique molecular identifiers were incorporated into the prepared TCRbeta library. TCRdb re-called the PCR reads with MiXCR, one entry per CDR3 protein. The sample yields about 340,000 distinct CDR3 sequences, roughly 13% seen once. This specimen consisted of PBMCs, obtained from the stem cell graft. The source is a human donor who donated a stem cell graft to a child with Fanconi anemia.

This clonotype appeared many times. This chain joins TRBV7-2 and TRBJ2-7, with 8 bases fitting TRBD2. The ends lost 1 base at V and 0 bases at J; junction bases unmatched: 8. Germline lookup yields CDR1 SGHTA and CDR2 FQGNSA. The length of the CDR3 is 17 residues. The DNA of the CDR3 is TGTGCCAGCAGCTTAGTGACCGCGGGGGGTAGCTCCTACGAGCAGTACTTC. Translating it yields CASSLVTAGGSSYEQYF.

The chain couples TRBV2 to TRBJ2-5, with D possibly called TRBD1 or TRBD2 (5 bases each). Germline CDR1 is SNHLY and CDR2 is FYNNEI. The V end lost 4 bases, the J end lost 1 base, and 10 bases lay between the germline ends. The CDR3 has 14 amino acids. CDR3 residues: CASSVWGTQETQYF. CDR3 sequence (DNA): TGTGCCAGCAGTGTCTGGGGGACCCAAGAGACCCAGTACTTC.

This clonotype has ten or more counts. V gene TRBV6-4 combines with J gene TRBJ2-6, with a possible D match to TRBD1 (5 bases). The CDR3 totals 14 residues. V gave up 2 bases and J gave up 3 bases, with 5 bases separating them. The germline gives CDR1 MRHNA, CDR2 SNTAGT. The CDR3 coding sequence is TGTGCCAGCAGTGACAGGGGTGGGGCCAACGTCCTGACTTTC. Translation gives CASSDRGGANVLTF.

This clonotype appeared a single time. This chain connects TRBV30 to TRBJ2-7, with a tentative D call TRBD2 (6 bases). Trimming removed 3 bases at V and 5 bases at J, with 11 bases between. The CDR3 consists of 12 residues. CDR1 GTSNPN and CDR2 SVGIG come from the germline V gene (reference sequence). The CDR3 spells CAWSPTGDEQYF. In DNA form, the CDR3 reads TGTGCCTGGAGCCCCACGGGGGACGAGCAGTACTTC.

This clonotype was counted between two and nine times. This chain connects TRBV27 to TRBJ1-5, with a tentative D call TRBD1 (6 bases). Germline CDR1 is MNHEY and CDR2 is SMNVEV (reference sequence). The CDR3 length is 14 residues. The V end lost 8 bases, the J end lost 4 bases, and 15 bases lay between the germline ends. The CDR3 DNA reads as TGTGCCAGCCGAGGAGGGGGAGGGAATCAGCCCCAGCATTTT. It translates to CASRGGGGNQPQHF.

Many counts were recorded for this clonotype. J is TRBJ2-3 and V is TRBV4-3; TRBD2 aligns across 8 bases. From germline, CDR1 is LGHNA and CDR2 YSLEER. CDR3 size: 15 residues. V shed 4 bases, J shed 0 bases, and the junction held 3 bases outside the gene matches. The CDR3 protein is CASSPRGGSTDTQYF. The CDR3 nucleotides read TGCGCCAGCAGCCCACGCGGGGGGAGCACAGATACGCAGTATTTT.

This chain uses TRBV11-2 with TRBJ2-1; 7 bases fit TRBD1. Germline CDR1 reads SGHAT; CDR2 reads FQNNGV. Trimming cost V 4 bases and J 10 bases; bases outside gene matches: 4. The CDR3 is made up of 12 amino acids. CDR3 bases: TGTGCCAGCAGCTCTTGGGACAGCGAGCAGTTCTTC. Translation: CASSSWDSEQFF.

This chain joins TRBV25-1 and TRBJ1-5; D is perhaps TRBD1 (5 bases). The CDR3 spans 16 residues. The germline gives CDR1 MGHDK, CDR2 SYGVNS. Trimming pared 4 bases from V and 9 bases from J, leaving 22 bases between. The CDR3 sequence: CASSAKGTSSGWPQHF. In nucleotides, the CDR3 is TGTGCCAGCAGTGCCAAGGGGACGAGCTCTGGGTGGCCCCAGCATTTT.

The genes are TRBV6-2 or TRBV6-3 and TRBJ2-7, with 9 bases that match TRBD1. Germline V gene data show CDR1 as MNHEY and CDR2 as SVGEGT. The CDR3 sequence is 15 residues long. The V gene end was trimmed by 0 bases and the J gene end by 5 bases; junction bases not matched to a gene: 5. The CDR3 nucleotides read TGTGCCAGCAGTTACTCAGGACAGGGGACCCACGAGCAGTACTTC. Amino acids: CASSYSGQGTHEQYF.

The chain links TRBV5-1 to TRBJ2-1; D is unclear. In germline, CDR1 is SGHRS, CDR2 YFSETQ. CDR3 size: 14 residues. Trimming cost V 4 bases and J 4 bases, with 12 bases left between them. The CDR3 nucleotides read TGCGCCAGCAGCCGGGCCCCGGATTACAATGAGCAGTTCTTC. Amino acids: CASSRAPDYNEQFF. The full variable domain, rest sourced from reference TRBV5-1 and TRBJ2-1, is KAGVTQTPRYLIKTRGQQVTLSCSPISGHRSVSWYQQTPGQGLQFLFEYFSETQRNKGNFPGRFSGRQFSNSRSEMNVSTLELGDSALYLCASSRAPDYNEQFFGPGTRLTVL.

J is TRBJ2-5 and V is TRBV29-1; 13 bases map to TRBD2. With 4 bases clipped from V and 1 base from J, the junction kept 6 bases outside the gene matches. Per germline, CDR1 SQVTM and CDR2 ANQGSEA. The CDR3 loop spans 16 amino acids. As DNA, the CDR3 is TGCAGCGTTGGTACGGGACTAGCGGGGCTCCAAGAGACCCAGTACTTC. The encoded protein is CSVGTGLAGLQETQYF.

This clonotype was found many times. The chain combines TRBV20-1 with TRBJ2-1; 7 nucleotides line up with TRBD1. The CDR3 is made up of 16 amino acids. Germline-derived CDR1 and CDR2 are DFQATT and SNEGSKA (reference sequence). V shed 6 bases, J shed 9 bases, and the junction held 20 bases outside the gene matches. CDR3 sequence: CSAKPRNLDRVGEQFF. CDR3 DNA sequence: TGCAGTGCCAAACCGAGGAACCTAGACAGGGTAGGTGAGCAGTTCTTC.

The J gene is TRBJ2-3, the V gene TRBV11-2; no definite D call. Germline V gene data show CDR1 as SGHAT and CDR2 as FQNNGV. Trimming took 2 bases from V and 5 from J, leaving 11 bases between them. The CDR3 totals 14 residues. The CDR3 DNA follows: TGTGCCAGCAGCTTAACTACTGTCGGAGATACGCAGTATTTT. Protein: CASSLTTVGDTQYF.

This clonotype was picked up many times. The rearrangement links TRBV11-1 to TRBJ1-1, with D hard to call. The germline V and J ends were trimmed by 3 bases and 0 bases, with 8 bases remaining between them. The CDR3 is made up of 14 amino acids. Per the germline V gene, CDR1 is SGHAT and CDR2 is FQDESV (reference sequence). The CDR3 DNA reads as TGTGCCAGCAGCTTTGACATCATGAACACTGAAGCTTTCTTT. This codes for CASSFDIMNTEAFF.